This TCR beta chain was profiled in a study of cytomegalovirus exposure and HLA in healthy donors. Whole-study results and caveats: The majority of TCR sequences were rare, yet some public TCRs appeared in many donors.

Donors showed nominal health when sampled, although they likely had unrecorded immune exposures. Remarks on this clone: The antigen is not known.

A multiplex PCR was run with 60 Vbeta primers and 13 Jbeta primers. Using immunoSEQ multiplex PCR, the repertoire was profiled, and TCRdb retains in-frame clones only, with some absent. The sample consists of approximately 260,000 clones, roughly 86% of them appearing once. Germline CDR1 is LGHNA and CDR2 is YNFKEQ. J was trimmed by 3 bases and V by 0 bases; bases with no gene match: 5. The CDR3 sequence is 17 residues long. Sequencing was performed on PBMCs. V and J are TRBV4-2 and TRBJ2-1, with TRBD2 identical over 10 bases. The TCR sequence derives from a woman aged 40 to 49 in good health and CMV-seropositive. This chain's CDR3 is CASSQDIAGGYYNEQFF. The CDR3 DNA sequence: TGTGCCAGCAGCCAAGATATAGCGGGAGGATACTACAATGAGCAGTTCTTC.